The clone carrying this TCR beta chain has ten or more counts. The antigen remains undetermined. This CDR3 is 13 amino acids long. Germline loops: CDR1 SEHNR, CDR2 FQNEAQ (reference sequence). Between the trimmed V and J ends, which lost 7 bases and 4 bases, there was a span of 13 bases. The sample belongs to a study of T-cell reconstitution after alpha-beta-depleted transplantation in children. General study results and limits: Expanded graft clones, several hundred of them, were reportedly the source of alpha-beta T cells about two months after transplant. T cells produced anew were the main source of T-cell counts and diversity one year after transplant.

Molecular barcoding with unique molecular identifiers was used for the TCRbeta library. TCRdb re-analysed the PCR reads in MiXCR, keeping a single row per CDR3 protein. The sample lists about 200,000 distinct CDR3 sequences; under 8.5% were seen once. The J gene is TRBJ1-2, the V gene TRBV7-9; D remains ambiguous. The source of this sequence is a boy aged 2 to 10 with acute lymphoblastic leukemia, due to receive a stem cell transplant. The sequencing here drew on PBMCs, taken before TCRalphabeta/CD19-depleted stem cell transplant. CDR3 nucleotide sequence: TGTGCCAGCACCTCAACGGGTTCCTATGGCTACACCTTC. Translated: CASTSTGSYGYTF.